These 25 T cell receptor beta chains were all obtained from the same sample, sequenced in a study of regulatory T cells in long-lasting Graves disease. iRepertoire HTBI primers and Arm-PCR of CDR3 regions built TCR beta libraries. TCRdb reprocessed the multiplex PCR reads via MiXCR and lists one record per CDR3 protein. The sample shows 500,000 or so distinct CDR3 sequences, 15% to 20% of them seen only once. As for time point: newly diagnosed GD, antithyroid drugs for less than 3 months. With RNA extracted from PBMCs as input, the TCR library was made. These same records also appear under a second study, on T cells in Graves' hyperthyroidism and ophthalmopathy.

The sequencing here drew on peripheral blood mononuclear cells (PBMCs), taken at new diagnosis, from a patient treated with antithyroid drugs. These receptors were collected from a man between 40 and 49 years old with Graves disease.

In this sample, this clonotype turned up many times. At one boundary the junction diverges from the germline segment, which might be a read error. CDR3 residues: CASSLRVSKNTGELFF. DNA of the CDR3: TGTGCCAGCAGTCTCCGGGTCTCTAAGAACACCGGGGAGCTGTTCTTT. The chain uses TRBV27 and TRBJ2-2; weak D call: TRBD2 (5 bases). This CDR3 comprises 16 residues. The germline V gene has CDR1 MNHEY and CDR2 SMNVEV (reference sequence).

The CDR3 DNA reads as TGTGCCAGCTCACCACGGAAGCCCGCTGGAAACACCATATATTTT. The encoded protein is CASSPRKPAGNTIYF. V gene TRBV18 combines with J gene TRBJ1-3; D is uncertain. Trimming pared 1 base from V and 2 bases from J, leaving 9 bases between. The germline V gene has CDR1 KGHSH and CDR2 LQKENI. This CDR3 has 15 residues.

The sample holds many counts of this clonotype. This chain connects TRBV11-2 to TRBJ2-2, with 13 bases that match TRBD2. The CDR3 has 16 residues. J was trimmed by 6 bases and V by 3 bases; bases with no gene match: 4. Per germline, CDR1 SGHAT and CDR2 FQNNGV. Here the CDR3 reads CASSFRTSGRPGELFF. In nucleotides, the CDR3 is TGTGCCAGCAGCTTTCGGACTAGCGGGAGACCCGGGGAGCTGTTTTTT.

This clonotype was detected only a few times. The chain recombines TRBV9 with TRBJ2-2, with 11 bases fitting TRBD2. The CDR3 extends over 15 amino acids. The trim removed 3 bases at V and 6 bases at J, leaving 4 bases unmatched. Per germline, CDR1 SGDLS and CDR2 YYNGEE. The CDR3 sequence: CASSGLAGFPGELFF. The CDR3 nucleotides read TGTGCCAGCAGCGGACTAGCGGGATTTCCCGGGGAGCTGTTTTTT.

The CDR3 DNA is TGCAGCGTTCTTCTACCGGACAGGTCAGCCACTGAAGCTTTCTTT. Translated: CSVLLPDRSATEAFF. This chain uses TRBV29-1 with TRBJ1-1, with 7 bases lining up with TRBD1. With 5 bases clipped from V and 4 bases from J, the junction kept 13 bases outside the gene matches. Germline V gene sequence: CDR1 SQVTM, CDR2 ANQGSEA. The CDR3 extends over 15 amino acids.

This clonotype has a handful of counts. This rearrangement joins TRBV4-1 to TRBJ2-6; D is ambiguous. Germline-derived CDR1 and CDR2 are MGHRA and YSYEKL. Trimming removed 2 bases from V and 0 bases from J, with 5 bases in between. This CDR3 spans 15 amino acids. The CDR3 DNA follows: TGCGCCAGCAGCCAATTCAGCTCTGGGGCCAACGTCCTGACTTTC. It yields the protein CASSQFSSGANVLTF.

This clonotype was recorded many times. This chain links TRBV18 with TRBJ2-5, with 10 bases matching TRBD2. The CDR3 spans 17 residues. V was clipped by 1 base and J by 2 bases; unmatched bases: 7. In germline, CDR1 is KGHSH, CDR2 LQKENI. The CDR3 DNA reads TGTGCCAGCTCACCACTATTGCTAGCGGGAGCTCAAGAGACCCAGTACTTC. It codes for CASSPLLLAGAQETQYF.

This clonotype has just a few counts. This could be a read error, since a much larger clone is one nucleotide away. Since no conserved phenylalanine or tryptophan closes the CDR3, a read error is the likely cause. The V gene is TRBV5-1, the J gene TRBJ1-4, with 8 bases fitting TRBD1. V gave up 0 bases and J gave up 13 bases; unmatched junction bases: 8. Germline-derived CDR1 and CDR2 are SGHRS and YFSETQ. The CDR3 extends over 14 amino acids. The CDR3 here is CASSLGQGAMGLFS. The CDR3, as DNA: TGCGCCAGCAGCTTGGGCCAGGGGGCGATGGGACTGTTTTCT.

V gene TRBV20-1 combines with J gene TRBJ2-5, with 13 bases identical to TRBD2. The CDR3 has 16 residues. CDR1 and CDR2 from the germline V gene are DFQATT and SNEGSKA (reference sequence). The trim removed 6 bases at V and 3 bases at J, leaving 10 bases unmatched. The CDR3 sequence: CSATGLAGQGKETQYF. DNA for the CDR3: TGCAGTGCCACGGGACTAGCGGGACAGGGGAAAGAGACCCAGTACTTC.

This clonotype was counted many times. This CDR3 is CASSQGTGQKTYGYTF. Here the CDR3 DNA reads TGTGCCAGCAGCCAAGGAACGGGACAGAAGACCTATGGCTACACCTTC. The chain couples TRBV3-1 to TRBJ1-2, with 7 nucleotides matching TRBD1. This CDR3 is 16 amino acids long. Germline V gives CDR1 LGHDT, CDR2 YNNKEL (reference sequence). The junction had 9 bases not matched to a gene; V was cut back by 1 base and J by 4 bases.

V and J are TRBV27 and TRBJ2-2; 9 positions agree with TRBD2. Germline CDR1 is MNHEY and CDR2 is SMNVEV (reference sequence). V lost 4 bases to trimming and J lost 5 bases; unmatched junction nucleotides: 8. The CDR3 sequence is 16 residues long. CDR3 nucleotide sequence: TGTGCCAGCAGTTACATAGCGGGAGCCAGAACCGGGGAGCTGTTTTTT. Its protein is CASSYIAGARTGELFF.

The chain recombines TRBV5-1 with TRBJ2-7; D gene uncertain. CDR3 length: 14 residues. Germline V gene lookup returns CDR1 SGHRS and CDR2 YFSETQ. V was clipped by 0 bases and J by 1 base, with 8 bases between them. The CDR3: CASSLEPISYEQYF. The CDR3 DNA is TGCGCCAGCAGCTTGGAACCGATTTCCTACGAGCAGTACTTC.

The chain carries TRBV5-1 and TRBJ1-1, with 11 nucleotides matching TRBD1. The CDR3 totals 14 residues. Looked up from germline, CDR1 is SGHRS and CDR2 is YFSETQ. V gave up 7 bases and J gave up 3 bases; unmatched junction bases: 5. The CDR3 sequence: CASRPGQGDTEAFF. CDR3 nucleotide sequence: TGCGCCAGCCGGCCGGGACAGGGGGACACTGAAGCTTTCTTT.

This clonotype was recorded a few times. CDR3 coding DNA: TGCGCCAGCAGCTTCCGACAGGGATCGAACACTGAAGCTTTCTTT. Translated, it gives CASSFRQGSNTEAFF. V and J are TRBV5-1 and TRBJ1-1; TRBD1 agrees at 7 bases. The CDR3 spans 15 residues. Germline V CDR1 and CDR2: SGHRS, YFSETQ. The trim removed 2 bases at V and 1 base at J, leaving 5 bases unmatched.

The table lists this clonotype with many counts. V gene TRBV9 combines with J gene TRBJ2-7, with TRBD1 matching 10 bases. The CDR3 sequence is 17 residues long. Germline V lookup: CDR1 SGDLS, CDR2 YYNGEE. V lost 4 bases and J lost 5; bases outside the gene matches: 15. The CDR3 DNA reads as TGTGCCAGCAGCCCATATCGAGGCCGGGACAGGGGTAACGAGCAGTACTTC. This translates into CASSPYRGRDRGNEQYF.

The sample holds a few counts of this clonotype. One end of the junction does not line up with germline, which may come from a read error. The chain couples TRBV20-1 to TRBJ1-1; weak D call: TRBD1 (6 bases). The CDR3 consists of 15 residues. Germline V gene lookup returns CDR1 DFQATT and CDR2 SNEGSKA (reference sequence). For the CDR3, the DNA is TGCAGTGCTATTATCGCGGGGACACAAAACACTGAAGCTCTCTTT. It specifies CSAIIAGTQNTEALF.

This clonotype was seen many times. This rearrangement joins TRBV28 to TRBJ2-2; D is unclear. CDR1 and CDR2 (germline): MDHEN, SYDVKM. This CDR3 is built from 14 residues. Trimming took 6 bases from V and 4 from J, leaving 12 bases between them. The CDR3 spells CASSLAGLTGELFF. The CDR3 DNA follows: TGTGCCAGCAGCTTAGCTGGGCTCACCGGGGAGCTGTTTTTT.

Of note for this clonotype: The final CDR3 position lacks the conserved phenylalanine or tryptophan, pointing to a likely read error. The CDR3 sequence: CASSPGRTNTGELFV. CDR3 bases: TGTGCCAGCAGCCCGGGACGTACGAACACCGGGGAGCTGTTTGTT. The chain is built from TRBV11-2 and TRBJ2-2; D may match TRBD1 or TRBD2 (5 bases each). V gave up 5 bases and J gave up 0 bases, with 10 bases separating them. This CDR3 has 15 amino acids. Germline CDR1 is SGHAT and CDR2 is FQNNGV.

This clonotype was seen ten or more times. The V and J genes are TRBV20-1 and TRBJ2-7; 10 nucleotides agree with TRBD2. Germline V gives CDR1 DFQATT, CDR2 SNEGSKA (reference sequence). The CDR3 spans 16 residues. Trimming cost V 0 bases and J 5 bases; bases outside gene matches: 10. The CDR3 spells CSARDSASGSSNEQYF. CDR3 sequence (DNA): TGCAGTGCTAGAGACTCGGCTAGCGGGAGTAGTAACGAGCAGTACTTC.

This clonotype has a count of ten or more. The DNA for the CDR3 is TGTGCCAGCAACGAAGGAGATCAGGCTGGCTACGAGCAGTACTTC. Residues: CASNEGDQAGYEQYF. This chain links TRBV28 with TRBJ2-7; D gene ambiguous. The CDR3 runs 15 residues. CDR1 is MDHEN, CDR2 SYDVKM, per germline. V lost 7 bases and J lost 3, with 19 bases in between.

This clonotype came up many times. The CDR3 DNA is TGTGCCAGCAGCCAAGATCTGAAGGGGTCTTGGACCGGGGAGCTGTTTTTT. This encodes CASSQDLKGSWTGELFF. The chain employs TRBV3-1 and TRBJ2-2; TRBD1 is a possible D gene (5 bases). The germline CDR1 and CDR2 sequences are LGHDT and YNNKEL (reference sequence). V was clipped by 0 bases and J by 5 bases, with 16 bases between them. The CDR3 is made up of 17 amino acids.

The rearrangement joins TRBV20-1 to TRBJ2-7; the match to TRBD2 covers 11 bases. Germline V lookup: CDR1 DFQATT, CDR2 SNEGSKA (reference sequence). This CDR3 spans 16 amino acids. V shed 3 bases, J shed 4 bases, and the junction held 11 bases outside the gene matches. DNA for the CDR3: TGCAGTGCTAGTGTTAGCGGGAGGGCCAAAAGTTACGAGCAGTACTTC. Its translation is CSASVSGRAKSYEQYF.

This clonotype was seen only a few times. The CDR3, as DNA: TGTGCCACCAGTTTCCCGGGACTAGGCAATGAGCAGTTCTTC. This gives the protein CATSFPGLGNEQFF. This rearrangement joins TRBV24-1 to TRBJ2-1; the match to TRBD2 covers 8 bases. V dropped 6 bases and J dropped 6; count of bases not matched to a gene: 6. This CDR3 comprises 14 residues. CDR1 and CDR2 (germline): KGHDR, SFDVKD.

CDR3 in DNA: TGTGCCAGCAGTTCCCATGGGGAGGCTGGGGCCAACGTCCTGACTTTC. It codes for CASSSHGEAGANVLTF. The V call is TRBV12-3 or TRBV12-4, the J call TRBJ2-6, with a tentative D call TRBD2 (6 bases). The CDR3 sequence is 16 residues long. V was clipped by 4 bases and J by 2 bases, with 12 bases between them.

The V gene is TRBV10-3, the J gene TRBJ2-7; D might be TRBD1 or TRBD2, each matching 5 bases. The CDR3 runs 14 residues. Germline lookup yields CDR1 ENHRY and CDR2 SYGVKD. V was cut by 3 bases and J by 4 bases, with 13 bases left in between. CDR3 coding DNA: TGTGCCATCAGTGAAATAAGAGGGGCTTACGAGCAGTACTTC. It translates to CAISEIRGAYEQYF.